This TCR beta chain originates from a study of T cells in Graves' hyperthyroidism and ophthalmopathy. General study findings and limits: Most clonotypes that expanded in the thyroid above 0.001 also showed up in blood. Ophthalmopathy onset followed model prediction by a median approximately 5.9 months.

Per the germline V gene, CDR1 is MNHNS and CDR2 is SASEGT. The CDR3 covers 14 residues. RNA transcripts provided the source from which TCR beta CDR3 regions were amplified. The primer set for the first-round RT-PCR of the TCR CDR3 was HTBI. TCRdb redid the calling of the multiplex PCR reads with MiXCR, one entry per CDR3 protein. The table lists hundreds of thousands of distinct CDR3 sequences, about 14% of them singletons. This clonotype came up a few times. Its cognate antigen is unknown. A read error may produce the germline difference seen at one junction end. The receptor comes from a woman between 25 and 40 years old with Graves' hyperthyroidism that later progressed to Graves' ophthalmopathy. Sample: blood. The gene calls are TRBV6-1 and TRBJ2-1; weak D call: TRBD2 (6 bases). The CDR3 is CGSSGYANYNEQFF. The CDR3 coding sequence is TGTGGCAGCAGCGGGTATGCGAATTACAATGAGCAGTTCTTC.